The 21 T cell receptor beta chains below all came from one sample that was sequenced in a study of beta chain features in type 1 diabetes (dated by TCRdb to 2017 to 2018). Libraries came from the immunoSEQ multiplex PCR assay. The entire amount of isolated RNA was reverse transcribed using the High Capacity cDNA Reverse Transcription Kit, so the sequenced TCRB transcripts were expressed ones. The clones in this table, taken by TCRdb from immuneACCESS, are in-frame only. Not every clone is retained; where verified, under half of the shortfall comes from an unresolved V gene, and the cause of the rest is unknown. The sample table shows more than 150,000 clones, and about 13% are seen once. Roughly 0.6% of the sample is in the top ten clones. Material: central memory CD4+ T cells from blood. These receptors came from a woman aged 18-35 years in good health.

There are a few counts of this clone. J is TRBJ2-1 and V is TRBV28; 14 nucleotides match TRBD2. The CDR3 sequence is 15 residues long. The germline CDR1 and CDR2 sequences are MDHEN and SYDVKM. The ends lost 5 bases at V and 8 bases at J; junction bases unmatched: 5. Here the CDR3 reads CASSPPGLAGDEQFF. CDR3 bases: TGTGCCAGCAGTCCCCCGGGACTAGCGGGAGATGAGCAGTTCTTC.

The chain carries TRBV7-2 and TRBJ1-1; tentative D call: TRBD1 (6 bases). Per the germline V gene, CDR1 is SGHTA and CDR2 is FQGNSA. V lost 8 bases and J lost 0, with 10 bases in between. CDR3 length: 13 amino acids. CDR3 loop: CASGGQMNTEAFF. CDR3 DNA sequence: TGTGCCAGCGGGGGCCAGATGAACACTGAAGCTTTCTTT. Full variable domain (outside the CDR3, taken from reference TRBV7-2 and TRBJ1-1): GAGVSQSPSNKVTEKGKDVELRCDPISGHTALYWYRQSLGQGLEFLIYFQGNSAPDKSGLPSDRFSAERTGGSVSTLTIQRTQQEDSAVYLCASGGQMNTEAFFGQGTRLTVV.

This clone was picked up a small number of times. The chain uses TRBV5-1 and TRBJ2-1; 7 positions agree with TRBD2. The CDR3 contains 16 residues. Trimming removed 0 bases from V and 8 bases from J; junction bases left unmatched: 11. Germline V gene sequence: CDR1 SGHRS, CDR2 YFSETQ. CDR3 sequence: CASSLAKAGDSYEQFF. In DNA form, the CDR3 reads TGCGCCAGCAGCTTGGCCAAGGCGGGAGACTCCTATGAGCAGTTCTTC.

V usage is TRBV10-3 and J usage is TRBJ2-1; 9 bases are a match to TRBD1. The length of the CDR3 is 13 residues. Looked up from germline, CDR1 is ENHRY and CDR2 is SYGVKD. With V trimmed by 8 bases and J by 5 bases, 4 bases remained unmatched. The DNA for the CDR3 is TGTGCCATCCGGGACAGGGACAACAATGAGCAGTTCTTC. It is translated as CAIRDRDNNEQFF.

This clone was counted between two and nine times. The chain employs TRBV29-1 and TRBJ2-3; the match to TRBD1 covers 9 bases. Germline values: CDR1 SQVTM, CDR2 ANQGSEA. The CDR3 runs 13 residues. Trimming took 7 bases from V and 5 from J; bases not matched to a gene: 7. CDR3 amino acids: CSATTGGGDTQYF. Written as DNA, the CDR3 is TGCAGCGCAACCACAGGGGGCGGAGATACGCAGTATTTT.

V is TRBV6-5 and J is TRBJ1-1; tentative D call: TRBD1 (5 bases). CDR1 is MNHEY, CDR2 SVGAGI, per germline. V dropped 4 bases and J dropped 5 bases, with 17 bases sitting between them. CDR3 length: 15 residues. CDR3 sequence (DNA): TGTGCCAGCAGTTGGAGGAGGAGGGGAGGGACTGAAGCTTTCTTT. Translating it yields CASSWRRRGGTEAFF.

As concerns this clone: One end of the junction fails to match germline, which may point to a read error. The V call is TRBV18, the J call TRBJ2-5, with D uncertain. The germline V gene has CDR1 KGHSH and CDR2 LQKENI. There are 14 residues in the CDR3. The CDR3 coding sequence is TGTGCCAGCTCCCCACGGAGAAACCAAGAGACCCAGTACTTC. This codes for CASSPRRNQETQYF.

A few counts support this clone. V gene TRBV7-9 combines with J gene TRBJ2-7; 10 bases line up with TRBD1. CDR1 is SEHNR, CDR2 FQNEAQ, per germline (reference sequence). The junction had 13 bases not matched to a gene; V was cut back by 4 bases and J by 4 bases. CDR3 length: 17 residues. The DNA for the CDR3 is TGTGCCAGCAGCTCGGGCCTGACAAGGACAGGGGGATACGAGCAGTACTTC. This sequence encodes CASSSGLTRTGGYEQYF.

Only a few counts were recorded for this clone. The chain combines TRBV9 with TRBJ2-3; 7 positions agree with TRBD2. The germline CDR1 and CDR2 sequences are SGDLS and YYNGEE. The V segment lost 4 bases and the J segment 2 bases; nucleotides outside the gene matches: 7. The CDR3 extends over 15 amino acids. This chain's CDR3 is CASSTQGLLTDTQYF. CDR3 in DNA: TGTGCCAGCAGCACCCAGGGACTACTCACAGATACGCAGTATTTT.

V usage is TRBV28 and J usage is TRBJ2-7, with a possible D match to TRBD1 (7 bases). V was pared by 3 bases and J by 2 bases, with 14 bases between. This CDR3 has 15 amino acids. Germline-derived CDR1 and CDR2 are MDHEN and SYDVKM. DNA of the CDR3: TGTGCCAGCAGTTTGAAGGGCAGGGGGGCCTACGAGCAGTACTTC. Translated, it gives CASSLKGRGAYEQYF.

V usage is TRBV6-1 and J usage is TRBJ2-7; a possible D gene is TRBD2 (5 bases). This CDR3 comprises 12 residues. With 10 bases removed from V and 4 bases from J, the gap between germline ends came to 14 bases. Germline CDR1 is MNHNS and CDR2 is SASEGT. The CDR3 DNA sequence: TGTGCCACCGTACTAGGTCGGTACGAGCAGTACTTC. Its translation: CATVLGRYEQYF.

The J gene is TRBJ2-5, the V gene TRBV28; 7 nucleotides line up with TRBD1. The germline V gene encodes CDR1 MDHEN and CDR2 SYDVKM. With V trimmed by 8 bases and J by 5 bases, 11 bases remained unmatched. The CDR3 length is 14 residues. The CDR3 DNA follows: TGTGCCAGCCTCCGACAGGGCGCAGGGGAGACCCAGTACTTC. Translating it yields CASLRQGAGETQYF.

CDR3 sequence reads: CSVEVAGVEQFF. The CDR3 region has the DNA TGCAGCGTTGAAGTAGCGGGAGTTGAGCAGTTCTTC. This chain uses TRBV29-1 with TRBJ2-1; 9 bases align to TRBD2. The CDR3 contains 12 residues. With 1 base clipped from V and 9 bases from J, the junction kept 1 base outside the gene matches. Germline lookup yields CDR1 SQVTM and CDR2 ANQGSEA.

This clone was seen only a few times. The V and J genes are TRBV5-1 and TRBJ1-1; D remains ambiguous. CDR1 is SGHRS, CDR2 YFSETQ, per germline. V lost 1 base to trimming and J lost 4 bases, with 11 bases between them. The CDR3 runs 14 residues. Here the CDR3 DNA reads TGCGCCAGCAGCTTGAATAGGGCGGGCACTGAAGCTTTCTTT. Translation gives CASSLNRAGTEAFF.

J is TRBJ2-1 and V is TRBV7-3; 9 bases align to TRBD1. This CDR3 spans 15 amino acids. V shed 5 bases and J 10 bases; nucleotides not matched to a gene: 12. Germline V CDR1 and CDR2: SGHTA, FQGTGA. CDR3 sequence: CASSRPGQGTHEQFF. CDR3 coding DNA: TGTGCCAGCAGCCGCCCGGGACAGGGTACCCACGAGCAGTTCTTC.

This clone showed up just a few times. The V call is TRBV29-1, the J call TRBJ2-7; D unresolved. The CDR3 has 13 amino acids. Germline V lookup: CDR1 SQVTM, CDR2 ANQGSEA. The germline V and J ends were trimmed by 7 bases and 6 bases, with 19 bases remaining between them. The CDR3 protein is CSADSITGREQYF. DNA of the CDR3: TGCAGCGCCGACTCGATTACCGGTCGCGAGCAGTACTTC.

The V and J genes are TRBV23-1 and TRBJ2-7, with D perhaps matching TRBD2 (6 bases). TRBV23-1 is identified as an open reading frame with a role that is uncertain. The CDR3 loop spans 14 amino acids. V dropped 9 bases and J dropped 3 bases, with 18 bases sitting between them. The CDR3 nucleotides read TGCGCCAGAATTCGGGGCCGGGGAGGCTACGAGCAGTACTTC. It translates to CARIRGRGGYEQYF.

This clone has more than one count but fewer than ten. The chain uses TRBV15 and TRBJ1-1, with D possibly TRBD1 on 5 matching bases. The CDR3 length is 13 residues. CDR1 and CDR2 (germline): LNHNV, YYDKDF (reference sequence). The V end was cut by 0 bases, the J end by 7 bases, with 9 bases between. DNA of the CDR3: TGTGCCACCAGCAGAGACGGGGGGGTTGAAGCTTTCTTT. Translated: CATSRDGGVEAFF.

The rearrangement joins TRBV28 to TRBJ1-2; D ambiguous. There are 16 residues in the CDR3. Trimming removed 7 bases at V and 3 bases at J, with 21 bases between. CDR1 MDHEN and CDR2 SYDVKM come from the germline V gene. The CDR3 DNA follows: TGTGCCAGCACCAACCAGGTTGGGCTCGGGGACTATGGCTACACCTTC. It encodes CASTNQVGLGDYGYTF.

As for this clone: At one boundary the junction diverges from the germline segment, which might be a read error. CDR3 in amino acids: CASSPNLRQALDF. The CDR3 region has the DNA TGTGCCAGCAGCCCTAATTTGAGACAGGCCCTGGACTTC. This chain connects TRBV7-2 to TRBJ2-7; maybe TRBD1 (6 bases). Germline CDR1 is SGHTA and CDR2 is FQGNSA. CDR3 length: 13 residues.

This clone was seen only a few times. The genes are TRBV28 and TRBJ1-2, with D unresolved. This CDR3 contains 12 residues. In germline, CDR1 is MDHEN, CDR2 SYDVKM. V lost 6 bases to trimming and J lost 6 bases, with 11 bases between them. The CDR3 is CASSGLIHGYTF. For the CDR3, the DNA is TGTGCCAGCAGCGGACTTATCCATGGCTACACCTTC.